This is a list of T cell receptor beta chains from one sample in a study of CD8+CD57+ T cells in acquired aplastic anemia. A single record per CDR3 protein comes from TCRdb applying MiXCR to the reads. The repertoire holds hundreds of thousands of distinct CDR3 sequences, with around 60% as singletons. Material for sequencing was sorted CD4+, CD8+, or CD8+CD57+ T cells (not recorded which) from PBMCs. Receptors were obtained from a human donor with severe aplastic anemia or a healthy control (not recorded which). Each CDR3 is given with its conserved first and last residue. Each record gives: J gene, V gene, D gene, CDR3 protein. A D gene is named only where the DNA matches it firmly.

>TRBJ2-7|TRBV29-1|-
CSASTISYEQYF
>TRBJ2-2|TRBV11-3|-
CASSGTQGPSGELFF
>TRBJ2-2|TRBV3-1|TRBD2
CASSQYLLARASTGELFF
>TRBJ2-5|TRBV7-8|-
CASSSSGIQETQYF
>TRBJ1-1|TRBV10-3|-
CAISEPDVAVPFF
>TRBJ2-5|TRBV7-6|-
CASSLAEGGETQYF
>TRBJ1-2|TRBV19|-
CASTVKGSDYGYTF
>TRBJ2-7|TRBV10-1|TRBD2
CASSHTGTSAEQYF
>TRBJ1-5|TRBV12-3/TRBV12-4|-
CASSSRDLVPQHF
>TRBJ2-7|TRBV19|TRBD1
CASSHQGAAYEQYF
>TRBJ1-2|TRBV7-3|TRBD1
CASSSPDRVDGYTF